Following are 9 T cell receptor beta chains from one sample sequenced in a study of CD8+ T cells in alopecia areata. Treatment indicated: oral pan-JAK inhibitor, 5-10 mg twice daily. RNA extraction was followed by reverse transcription into cDNA, which acted as the sequencing template. Repertoires were generated with immunoSEQ multiplex PCR, while TCRdb's copy carries only in-frame clones and drops some. This table has approximately 180,000 clones, around half appearing once. The source material was CD8+ T cells sorted from blood, sampled at week 24, from a patient treated with tofacitinib. The receptors here all came from a human donor with alopecia areata.

The rearrangement joins TRBV27 to TRBJ1-2; 7 bases align to TRBD1. With 2 bases clipped from V and 5 bases from J, the junction kept 5 bases outside the gene matches. The CDR3 runs 14 residues. Germline CDR1 is MNHEY and CDR2 is SMNVEV (reference sequence). CDR3 nucleotide sequence: TGTGCCAGCAGTTTAAGCCAGGGGGGTTATGGCTACACCTTC. This translates into CASSLSQGGYGYTF.

J is TRBJ2-3 and V is TRBV4-3, with TRBD1 identical over 9 bases. This CDR3 has 15 amino acids. CDR1 and CDR2 (germline): LGHNA, YSLEER. V lost 0 bases to trimming and J lost 5 bases; unmatched junction nucleotides: 3. The CDR3 here is CASSQEGQGIDTQYF. CDR3 in DNA: TGCGCCAGCAGCCAAGAGGGACAGGGAATAGATACGCAGTATTTT.

This chain links TRBV14 with TRBJ2-7; no firm D call. The CDR3 contains 11 residues. CDR1 and CDR2 (germline): SGHDN, FVKESK. V was shortened by 1 base and J by 6 bases, with 4 bases between the two germline ends. The CDR3 is CASSQGSEQYF. For the CDR3, the DNA is TGTGCCAGCAGCCAAGGGAGCGAGCAGTACTTC. The whole variable domain, filled in from reference TRBV14 and TRBJ2-7, reads EAGVTQFPSHSVIEKGQTVTLRCDPISGHDNLYWYRRVMGKEIKFLLHFVKESKQDESGMPNNRFLAERTGGTYSTLKVQPAELEDSGVYFCASSQGSEQYFGPGTRLTVT.

This rearrangement joins TRBV30 to TRBJ2-7, with a possible D match to TRBD1 (5 bases). The length of the CDR3 is 12 residues. V lost 2 bases and J 0 bases, leaving 5 bases between the germline ends. The germline V gene encodes CDR1 GTSNPN and CDR2 SVGIG (reference sequence). The CDR3 DNA reads as TGTGCCTGGAGTAGGGGCTCCTACGAGCAGTACTTC. Protein sequence: CAWSRGSYEQYF.

The V call is TRBV30, the J call TRBJ2-1; no clear D. Germline V CDR1 and CDR2: GTSNPN, SVGIG (reference sequence). The length of the CDR3 is 12 residues. V was clipped by 0 bases and J by 10 bases, with 10 bases between them. CDR3 sequence: CAWSVVAGEQFF. CDR3 bases: TGTGCCTGGAGTGTTGTAGCCGGCGAGCAGTTCTTC.

The chain couples TRBV12-5 to TRBJ1-1; D gene unclear. The CDR3 consists of 13 residues. Germline CDR1 LGHNT, CDR2 FRNRAP. Between the trimmed V and J ends, which lost 5 bases and 0 bases, there was a span of 7 bases. CDR3 in amino acids: CASGADLNTEAFF. In DNA form, the CDR3 reads TGTGCTAGTGGTGCCGACCTGAACACTGAAGCTTTCTTT.

This clone has more than one count but fewer than ten. This chain links TRBV13 with TRBJ2-7, with 7 nucleotides matching TRBD1. Germline V CDR1 and CDR2: PRHDT, FYEKMQ (reference sequence). V trimming: 4 bases; J trimming: 6 bases; junction bases outside the gene matches: 9. This CDR3 is 14 amino acids long. The CDR3 reads CASSSGGSLREQYF. The CDR3 DNA reads TGTGCCAGCAGCTCAGGGGGTTCGCTCCGCGAGCAGTACTTC.

This chain joins TRBV29-1 and TRBJ1-2, with D possibly TRBD1 on 6 matching bases. CDR1 is SQVTM, CDR2 ANQGSEA, per germline. This CDR3 has 14 residues. Trimming stripped 4 bases from V and 4 bases from J, with 16 bases between. In DNA form, the CDR3 reads TGCAGCGTTGTAGGACAGCCAAACGCCTATGGCTACACCTTC. It specifies CSVVGQPNAYGYTF.

The chain joins TRBV29-1 to TRBJ1-2; TRBD1 matches at 9 bases. Trimming removed 0 bases from V and 5 bases from J; junction bases left unmatched: 7. CDR1 and CDR2 (germline): SQVTM, ANQGSEA. The CDR3 sequence is 15 residues long. The CDR3 coding sequence is TGCAGCGTTGAAGATGGCCCGGGACAGGGTTATGGCTACACCTTC. Translated, it gives CSVEDGPGQGYGYTF.